These 21 T cell receptor beta chains were sequenced from one sample in a study of sequential checkpoint blockade in melanoma. Noted treatment: randomized to nivolumab then ipilimumab (arm A) or the reverse (arm B). Generated by immunoSEQ multiplex PCR, the TCRdb table keeps only in-frame clones and is missing some. The top ten clones hold less than 30% of a sample with more than 10,000 clones, under 80% of them seen once. The sequenced sample was CD8+ T cells sorted from blood (inferred from file names), obtained from a patient given nivolumab and ipilimumab in sequence. The receptors here all came from a human donor with melanoma.

This chain connects TRBV6-1 to TRBJ2-1; 13 bases are shared with TRBD2. With 8 bases clipped from V and 10 bases from J, the junction kept 11 bases outside the gene matches. Per germline, CDR1 MNHNS and CDR2 SASEGT. This CDR3 spans 15 amino acids. CDR3 sequence reads: CASSRTSGSTREQFF. The DNA of the CDR3 is TGTGCCAGCTCTAGGACTAGCGGGAGTACGAGGGAGCAGTTCTTC.

The V gene is TRBV10-1, the J gene TRBJ2-7; 11 bases match TRBD2. Germline CDR1 WNHNN, CDR2 SYGVQD (reference sequence). V shed 6 bases, J shed 3 bases, and the junction held 1 base outside the gene matches. The CDR3 totals 13 residues. The CDR3 DNA follows: TGCGCCAGCAGGACTAGCGGGGACTACGAGCAGTACTTC. Translated: CASRTSGDYEQYF.

This chain's CDR3 is CATTPGGTGTQYF. CDR3 nucleotides: TGTGCCACCACCCCCGGCGGTACTGGGACCCAGTACTTC. The rearrangement uses TRBV19 and TRBJ2-5; D gene ambiguous. This CDR3 has 13 amino acids. V lost 10 bases and J 7 bases, leaving 19 bases between the germline ends. The germline CDR1 and CDR2 sequences are LNHDA and SQIVND (reference sequence). Using reference TRBV19 and TRBJ2-5 for the parts outside the CDR3, the full variable domain is DGGITQSPKYLFRKEGQNVTLSCEQNLNHDAMYWYRQDPGQGLRLIYYSQIVNDFQKGDIAEGYSVSREKKESFPLTVTSAQKNPTAFYLCATTPGGTGTQYFGPGTRLLVL.

There are a few counts of this clone. The chain employs TRBV28 and TRBJ2-1; the match to TRBD2 covers 11 bases. Looked up from germline, CDR1 is MDHEN and CDR2 is SYDVKM. The trim removed 5 bases at V and 4 bases at J, leaving 13 bases unmatched. There are 18 residues in the CDR3. CDR3 nucleotides: TGTGCCAGCAGTCCCCCCTTAGGGACTAGCGGTTTTTACAATGAGCAGTTCTTC. Protein sequence: CASSPPLGTSGFYNEQFF.

The chain links TRBV9 to TRBJ2-1; 9 nucleotides align to TRBD1. Germline V gives CDR1 SGDLS, CDR2 YYNGEE. Losses at the gene ends were 0 bases for V and 4 bases for J; bases not matched to a gene: 8. The CDR3 has 17 amino acids. The chain's CDR3 is CASSVDAPGQGYNEQFF. CDR3 nucleotides: TGTGCCAGCAGCGTAGATGCCCCGGGACAGGGTTACAATGAGCAGTTCTTC.

The chain has TRBV6-1 and TRBJ1-5; 7 positions match TRBD1. Germline loops: CDR1 MNHNS, CDR2 SASEGT. V gave up 2 bases and J gave up 3 bases; unmatched junction bases: 7. This CDR3 is built from 16 residues. The CDR3 nucleotides are TGTGCCAGCAGTGAATTGGTGGACAGGTCCAATCAGCCCCAGCATTTT. This encodes CASSELVDRSNQPQHF.

The genes are TRBV4-3 and TRBJ1-1; 7 bases match TRBD1. Unmatched junction bases numbered 6, after V lost 1 base and J lost 4 bases. Germline V gene sequence: CDR1 LGHNA, CDR2 YSLEER. The length of the CDR3 is 15 residues. DNA for the CDR3: TGCGCCAGCAGCCAAGCAGGGTCAGGGGGCACTGAAGCTTTCTTT. It yields the protein CASSQAGSGGTEAFF.

This rearrangement joins TRBV2 to TRBJ2-7; D ambiguous. CDR3 length: 12 amino acids. CDR1 and CDR2 (germline): SNHLY, FYNNEI. V lost 5 bases and J lost 5, with 10 bases in between. The CDR3 nucleotides read TGTGCCAGCAGTATCCAGGTCAACGAGCAGTACTTC. Translating gives CASSIQVNEQYF.

The chain has TRBV6-5 and TRBJ2-7; 9 bases match TRBD1. Germline CDR1 and CDR2: MNHEY and SVGAGI. The trim removed 11 bases at V and 2 bases at J, leaving 13 bases unmatched. The CDR3 length is 15 residues. The CDR3: CAGSRQGDPPYEQYF. DNA for the CDR3: TGTGCCGGTTCGAGACAGGGGGATCCCCCCTACGAGCAGTACTTC.

There are a few counts of this clone. The gene calls are TRBV7-9 and TRBJ1-4; D is ambiguous. This CDR3 spans 14 amino acids. Germline V gives CDR1 SEHNR, CDR2 FQNEAQ (reference sequence). With 3 bases removed from V and 3 bases from J, the gap between germline ends came to 8 bases. CDR3 nucleotide sequence: TGTGCCAGCAGCTTCGTAAGAGCTAATGAAAAACTGTTTTTT. Residues: CASSFVRANEKLFF.

The chain employs TRBV4-1 and TRBJ2-5; TRBD1 matches at 9 bases. The better agreement between TRBJ2-7 and the DNA end casts doubt on the J call. Germline lookup yields CDR1 MGHRA and CDR2 YSYEKL. CDR3 length: 15 amino acids. This CDR3 is CASSQGQGGSYEQYF. The CDR3, as DNA: TGCGCCAGCAGCCAAGGACAGGGGGGCTCCTACGAGCAGTACTTC.

This clone showed up just once. The chain employs TRBV25-1 and TRBJ2-7; weak D call: TRBD2 (5 bases). Trimming pared 1 base from V and 1 base from J, leaving 8 bases between. Germline V gene lookup returns CDR1 MGHDK and CDR2 SYGVNS. The CDR3 covers 14 residues. In DNA, the CDR3 is TGTGCCAGCAGTGAATCTAGCCGGTCCTACGAGCAGTACTTC. It codes for CASSESSRSYEQYF.

This clone has only a few counts. The V and J genes are TRBV4-1 and TRBJ2-3; 12 positions match TRBD2. Looked up from germline, CDR1 is MGHRA and CDR2 is YSYEKL. The V and J ends lost 3 bases and 6 bases, in that order; junction bases with no gene match: 7. The CDR3 has 16 amino acids. CDR3 sequence: CASSHQLAGGRDTQYF. The CDR3 DNA reads TGCGCCAGCAGCCACCAACTAGCGGGGGGCAGGGATACGCAGTATTTT.

The chain has TRBV11-2 and TRBJ2-7; 8 bases map to TRBD2. The CDR3 is 13 amino acids. V lost 5 bases, J lost 4 bases, and 4 bases stayed unmatched. Germline V gene lookup returns CDR1 SGHAT and CDR2 FQNNGV. CDR3 DNA sequence: TGTGCCAGCAGCCTTGGACTAGCTTACGAGCAGTACTTC. Encoded protein: CASSLGLAYEQYF.

This chain joins TRBV6-5 and TRBJ1-5; the D is unclear. V lost 2 bases and J lost 0, with 5 bases in between. CDR1 is MNHEY and CDR2 is SVGAGI in the germline V gene. The CDR3 runs 14 residues. The CDR3: CASSYSYSNQPQHF. The CDR3 DNA sequence: TGTGCCAGCAGTTACAGCTATAGCAATCAGCCCCAGCATTTT.

The J gene is TRBJ2-5, the V gene TRBV19, with a weak D call TRBD1 (6 bases). The DNA end is a closer match to TRBJ2-7, so the J assignment may be wrong. Germline lookup yields CDR1 LNHDA and CDR2 SQIVND (reference sequence). The CDR3 runs 16 residues. CDR3 sequence reads: CASSMGRQAGSYEQYF. CDR3 nucleotides: TGTGCCAGTAGTATGGGGAGACAGGCTGGCTCCTACGAGCAGTACTTC.

This chain links TRBV27 with TRBJ2-7; 9 bases match TRBD1. CDR1 is MNHEY, CDR2 SMNVEV, per germline (reference sequence). Trimming at V came to 7 bases and at J to 2 bases, leaving 9 bases not matched to a gene. CDR3 size: 15 residues. This chain's CDR3 is CASTLTGQGPYEQYF. DNA for the CDR3: TGTGCCAGCACCCTTACTGGACAGGGGCCCTACGAGCAGTACTTC.

This clone appeared a single time. The CDR3 region has the DNA TGTGCCACCAGCAGAGATCAACTAGTATTGGTGGCCAAAAACATTCAGTACTTC. Protein: CATSRDQLVLVAKNIQYF. V usage is TRBV15 and J usage is TRBJ2-4; D might be TRBD2 (5 bases). The V gene lost 0 bases and the J gene lost 1 base, with 16 bases spanning the gap. Per the germline V gene, CDR1 is LNHNV and CDR2 is YYDKDF (reference sequence). This CDR3 has 18 residues.

The chain uses TRBV30 and TRBJ1-1; the D is unclear. The germline CDR1 and CDR2 sequences are GTSNPN and SVGIG (reference sequence). The CDR3 has 14 residues. V dropped 4 bases and J dropped 0 bases, with 12 bases sitting between them. The DNA for the CDR3 is TGTGCCTGGAACTGGGGAGCCATGAACACTGAAGCTTTCTTT. Its protein product is CAWNWGAMNTEAFF.

This clone is a singleton in its sample. The V and J genes are TRBV28 and TRBJ1-1, with D unclear. V gave up 3 bases and J gave up 8 bases, with 16 bases separating them. The CDR3 spans 14 residues. The germline V gene encodes CDR1 MDHEN and CDR2 SYDVKM. The CDR3 bases are TGTGCCAGCAGTTTGCTCGCCCGGAGGAGCGAAGCTTTCTTT. Encoded protein: CASSLLARRSEAFF.

The chain couples TRBV9 to TRBJ1-1; the match to TRBD1 covers 8 bases. V lost 4 bases, J lost 4 bases, and 6 bases stayed unmatched. This CDR3 contains 14 residues. CDR1 SGDLS and CDR2 YYNGEE come from the germline V gene. CDR3 in amino acids: CASSISGGGTEAFF. CDR3 bases: TGTGCCAGCAGCATCTCAGGGGGCGGCACTGAAGCTTTCTTT.